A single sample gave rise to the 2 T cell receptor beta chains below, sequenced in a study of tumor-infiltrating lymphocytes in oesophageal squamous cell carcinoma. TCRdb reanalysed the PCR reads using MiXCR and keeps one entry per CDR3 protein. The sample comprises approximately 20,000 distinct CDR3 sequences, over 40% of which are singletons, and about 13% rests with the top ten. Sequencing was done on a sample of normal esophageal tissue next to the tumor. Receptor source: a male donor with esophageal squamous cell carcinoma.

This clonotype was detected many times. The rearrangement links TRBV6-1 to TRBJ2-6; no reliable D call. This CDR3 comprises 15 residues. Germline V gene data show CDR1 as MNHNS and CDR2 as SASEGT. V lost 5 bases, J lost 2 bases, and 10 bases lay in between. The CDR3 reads CASSSSSPGANVLTF. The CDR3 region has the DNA TGTGCCAGCAGTTCGTCATCCCCTGGGGCCAACGTCCTGACTTTC.

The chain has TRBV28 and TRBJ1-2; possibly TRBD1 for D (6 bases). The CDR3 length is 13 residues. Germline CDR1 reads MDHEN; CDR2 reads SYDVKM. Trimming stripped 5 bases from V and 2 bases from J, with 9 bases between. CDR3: CASSRGQNYGYTF. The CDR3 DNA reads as TGTGCCAGCAGTCGCGGACAGAACTATGGCTACACCTTC.